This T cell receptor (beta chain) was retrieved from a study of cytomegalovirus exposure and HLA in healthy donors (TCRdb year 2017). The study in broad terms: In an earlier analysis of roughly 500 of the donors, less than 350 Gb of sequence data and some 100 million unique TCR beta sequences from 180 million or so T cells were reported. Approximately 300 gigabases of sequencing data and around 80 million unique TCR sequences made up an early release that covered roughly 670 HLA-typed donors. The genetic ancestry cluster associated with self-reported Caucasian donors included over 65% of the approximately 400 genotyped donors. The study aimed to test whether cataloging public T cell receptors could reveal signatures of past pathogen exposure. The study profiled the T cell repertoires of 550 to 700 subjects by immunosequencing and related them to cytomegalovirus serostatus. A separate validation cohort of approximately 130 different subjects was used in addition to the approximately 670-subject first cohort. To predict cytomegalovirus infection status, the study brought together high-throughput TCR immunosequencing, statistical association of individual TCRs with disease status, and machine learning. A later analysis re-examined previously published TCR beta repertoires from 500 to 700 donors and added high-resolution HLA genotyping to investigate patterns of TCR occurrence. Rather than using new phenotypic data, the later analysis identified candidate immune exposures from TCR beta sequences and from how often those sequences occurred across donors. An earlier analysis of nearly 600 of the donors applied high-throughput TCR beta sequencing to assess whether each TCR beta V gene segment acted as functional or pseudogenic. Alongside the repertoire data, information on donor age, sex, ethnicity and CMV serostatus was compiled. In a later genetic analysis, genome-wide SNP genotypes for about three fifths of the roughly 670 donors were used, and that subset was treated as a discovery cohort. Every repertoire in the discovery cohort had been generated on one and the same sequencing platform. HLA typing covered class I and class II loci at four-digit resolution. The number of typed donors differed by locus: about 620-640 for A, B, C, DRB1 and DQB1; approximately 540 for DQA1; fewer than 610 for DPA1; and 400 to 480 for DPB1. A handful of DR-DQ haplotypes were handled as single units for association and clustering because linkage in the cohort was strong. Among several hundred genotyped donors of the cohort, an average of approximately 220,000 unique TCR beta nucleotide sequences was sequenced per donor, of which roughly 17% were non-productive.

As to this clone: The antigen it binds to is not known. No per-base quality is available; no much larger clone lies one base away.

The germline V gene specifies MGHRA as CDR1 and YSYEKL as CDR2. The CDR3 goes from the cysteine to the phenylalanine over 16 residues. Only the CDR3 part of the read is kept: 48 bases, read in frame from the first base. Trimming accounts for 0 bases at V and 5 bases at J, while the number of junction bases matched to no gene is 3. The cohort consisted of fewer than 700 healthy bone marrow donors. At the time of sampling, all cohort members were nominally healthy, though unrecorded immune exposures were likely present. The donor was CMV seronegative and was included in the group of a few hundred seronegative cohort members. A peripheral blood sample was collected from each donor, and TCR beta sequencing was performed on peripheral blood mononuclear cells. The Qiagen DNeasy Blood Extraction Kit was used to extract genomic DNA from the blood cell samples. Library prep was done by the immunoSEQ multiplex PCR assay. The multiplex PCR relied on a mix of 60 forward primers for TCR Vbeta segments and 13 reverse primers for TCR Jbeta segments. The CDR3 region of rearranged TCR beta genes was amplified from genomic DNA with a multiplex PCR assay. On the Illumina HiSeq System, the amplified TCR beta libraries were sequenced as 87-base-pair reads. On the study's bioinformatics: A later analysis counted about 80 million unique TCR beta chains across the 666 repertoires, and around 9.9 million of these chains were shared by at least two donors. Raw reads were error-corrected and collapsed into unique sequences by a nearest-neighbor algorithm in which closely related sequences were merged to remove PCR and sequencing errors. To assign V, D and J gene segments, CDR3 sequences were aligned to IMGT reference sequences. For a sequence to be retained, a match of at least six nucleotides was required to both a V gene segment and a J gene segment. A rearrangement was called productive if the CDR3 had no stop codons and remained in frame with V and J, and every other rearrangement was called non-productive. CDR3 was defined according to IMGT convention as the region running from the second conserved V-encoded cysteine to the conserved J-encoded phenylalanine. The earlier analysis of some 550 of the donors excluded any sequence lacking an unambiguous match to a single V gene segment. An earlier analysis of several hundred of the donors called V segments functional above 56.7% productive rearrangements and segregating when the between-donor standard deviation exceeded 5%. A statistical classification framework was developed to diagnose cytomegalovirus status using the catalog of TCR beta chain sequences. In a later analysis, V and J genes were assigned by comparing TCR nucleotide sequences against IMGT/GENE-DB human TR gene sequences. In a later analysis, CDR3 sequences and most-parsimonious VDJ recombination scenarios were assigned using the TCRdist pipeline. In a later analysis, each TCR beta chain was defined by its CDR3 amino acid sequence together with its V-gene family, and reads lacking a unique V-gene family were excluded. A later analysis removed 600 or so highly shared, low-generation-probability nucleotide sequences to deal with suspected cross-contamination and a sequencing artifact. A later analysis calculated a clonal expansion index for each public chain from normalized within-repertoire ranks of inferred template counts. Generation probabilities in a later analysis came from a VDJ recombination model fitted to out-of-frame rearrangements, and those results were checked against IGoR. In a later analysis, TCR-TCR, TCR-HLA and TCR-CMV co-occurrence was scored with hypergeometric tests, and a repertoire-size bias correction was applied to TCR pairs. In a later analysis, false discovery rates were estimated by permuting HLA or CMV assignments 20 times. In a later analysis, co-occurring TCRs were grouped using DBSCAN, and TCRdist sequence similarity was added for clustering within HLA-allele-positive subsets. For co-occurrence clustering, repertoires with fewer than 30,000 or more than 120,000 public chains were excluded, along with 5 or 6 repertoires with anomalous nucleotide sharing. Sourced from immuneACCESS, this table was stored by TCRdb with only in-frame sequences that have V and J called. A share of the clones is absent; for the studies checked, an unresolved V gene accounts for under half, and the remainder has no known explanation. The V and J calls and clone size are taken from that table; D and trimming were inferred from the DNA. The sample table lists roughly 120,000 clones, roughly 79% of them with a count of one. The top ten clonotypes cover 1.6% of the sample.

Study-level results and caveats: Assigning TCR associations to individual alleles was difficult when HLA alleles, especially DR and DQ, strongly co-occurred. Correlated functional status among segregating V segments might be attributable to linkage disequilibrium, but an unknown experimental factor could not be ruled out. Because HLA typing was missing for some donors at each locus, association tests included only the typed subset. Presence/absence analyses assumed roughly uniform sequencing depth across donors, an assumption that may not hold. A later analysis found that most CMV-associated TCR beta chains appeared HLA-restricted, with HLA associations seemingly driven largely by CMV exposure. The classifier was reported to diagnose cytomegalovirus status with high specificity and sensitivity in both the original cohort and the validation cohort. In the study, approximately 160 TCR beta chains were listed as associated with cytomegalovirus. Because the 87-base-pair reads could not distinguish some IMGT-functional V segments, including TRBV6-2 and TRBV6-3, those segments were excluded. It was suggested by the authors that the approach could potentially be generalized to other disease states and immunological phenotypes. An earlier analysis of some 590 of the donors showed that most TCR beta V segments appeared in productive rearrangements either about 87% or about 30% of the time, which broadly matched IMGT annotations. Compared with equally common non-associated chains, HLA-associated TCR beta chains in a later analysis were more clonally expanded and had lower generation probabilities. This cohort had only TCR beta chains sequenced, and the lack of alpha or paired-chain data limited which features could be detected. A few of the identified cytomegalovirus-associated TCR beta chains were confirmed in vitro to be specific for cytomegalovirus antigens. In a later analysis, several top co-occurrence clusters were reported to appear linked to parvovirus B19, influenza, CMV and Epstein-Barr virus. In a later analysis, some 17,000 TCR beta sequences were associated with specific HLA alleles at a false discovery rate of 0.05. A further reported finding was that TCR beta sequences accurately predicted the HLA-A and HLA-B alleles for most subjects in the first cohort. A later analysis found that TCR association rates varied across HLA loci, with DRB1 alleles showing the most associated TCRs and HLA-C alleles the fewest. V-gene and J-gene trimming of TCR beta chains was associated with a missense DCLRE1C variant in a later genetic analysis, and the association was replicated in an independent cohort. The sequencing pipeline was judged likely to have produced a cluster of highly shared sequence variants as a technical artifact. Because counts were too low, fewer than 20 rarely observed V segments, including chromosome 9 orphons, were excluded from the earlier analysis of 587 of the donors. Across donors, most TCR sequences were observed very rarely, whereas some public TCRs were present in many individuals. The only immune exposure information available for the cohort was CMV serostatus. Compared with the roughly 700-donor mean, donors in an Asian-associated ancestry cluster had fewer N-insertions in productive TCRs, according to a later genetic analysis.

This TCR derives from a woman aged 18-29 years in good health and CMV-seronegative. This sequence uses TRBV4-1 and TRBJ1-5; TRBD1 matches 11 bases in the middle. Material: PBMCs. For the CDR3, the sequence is CASSQDSDRGHQPQHF. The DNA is TGCGCCAGCAGCCAAGATTCGGACAGGGGGCATCAGCCCCAGCATTTT.